This passage covers 8 T cell receptor beta chains from one sample sequenced in a study of metastatic and nonmetastatic thyroid tumors. Before thyroid surgery, none of the patients had received any treatment. TCRdb ran MiXCR on the PCR reads. Here the sample spans about 21,000 clones, about 28% being singletons. The sample comprised tumor tissue. The receptors come from a male donor with papillary thyroid cancer or a benign thyroid nodule (not recorded which). Some clones in this sample may be carry-over from other donors' samples.

The chain carries TRBV6-2 or TRBV6-3 and TRBJ2-7, with D hard to call. From germline, CDR1 is MNHEY and CDR2 SVGEGT. This CDR3 is 14 amino acids long. V lost 3 bases, J lost 6 bases, and 15 bases lay in between. The CDR3 spells CASSYGQFEAEQYF. Here the CDR3 DNA reads TGTGCCAGCAGTTATGGTCAATTCGAGGCCGAGCAGTACTTC.

This clone showed up many times. The chain has TRBV6-1 and TRBJ2-3; D might be TRBD1 (5 bases). Germline values: CDR1 MNHNS, CDR2 SASEGT. V was clipped by 5 bases and J by 6 bases, with 9 bases between them. The CDR3 has 12 residues. The CDR3 loop reads CASSPNRDTQYF. DNA of the CDR3: TGTGCCAGCAGTCCAAACAGGGATACGCAGTATTTT.

In its sample, this clone was seen a few times. The chain recombines TRBV6-6 with TRBJ2-2; the D gene is possibly TRBD2 (5 bases). The CDR3 length is 15 residues. Germline V gene sequence: CDR1 MNHNY, CDR2 SVGAGI (reference sequence). The V gene lost 0 bases and the J gene lost 4 bases, with 9 bases spanning the gap. The chain's CDR3 is CASSYSPGVTGELFF. CDR3 coding DNA: TGTGCCAGCAGTTACTCCCCCGGGGTCACCGGGGAGCTGTTTTTT.

The V gene is TRBV9, the J gene TRBJ2-7; maybe TRBD2 (5 bases). V shed 2 bases and J shed 2 bases, with 14 bases lying between them. This CDR3 region has 15 residues. Germline CDR1 SGDLS, CDR2 YYNGEE. The CDR3 nucleotides read TGTGCCAGCAGCGTCTCGGGAATCGGGACCTACGAGCAGTACTTC. Encoded protein: CASSVSGIGTYEQYF.

This clone appeared a few times. V is TRBV10-2 and J is TRBJ2-7; no clear D. Germline lookup yields CDR1 WSHSY and CDR2 SAAADI. Trimming stripped 2 bases from V and 5 bases from J, with 13 bases between. This CDR3 is 14 amino acids long. CDR3 region: CASSEVLKWDEQYF. The CDR3 DNA follows: TGCGCCAGCAGTGAGGTCCTGAAGTGGGACGAGCAGTACTTC.

In its sample, this clone is medium-sized. This rearrangement joins TRBV15 to TRBJ2-7; 8 bases are a match to TRBD1. This CDR3 has 13 amino acids. V trimming: 5 bases; J trimming: 2 bases; junction bases outside the gene matches: 2. The germline gives CDR1 LNHNV, CDR2 YYDKDF (reference sequence). The CDR3 loop reads CATSEQGAYEQYF. The CDR3, as DNA: TGTGCCACCAGCGAACAGGGGGCCTACGAGCAGTACTTC.

This sequence joins TRBV2 and TRBJ2-1; D is undetermined. The V gene lost 3 bases and the J gene lost 0 bases, with 6 bases spanning the gap. Germline CDR1 SNHLY, CDR2 FYNNEI. CDR3 size: 14 residues. The CDR3 is CASSDKDSYNEQFF. The CDR3, as DNA: TGTGCCAGCAGTGACAAGGACTCCTACAATGAGCAGTTCTTC.

This clone is judged medium-sized. This chain's CDR3 is CASRARVVYNEQFF. In nucleotides, the CDR3 is TGTGCCAGCAGAGCGAGGGTTGTGTACAATGAGCAGTTCTTC. This chain links TRBV28 with TRBJ2-1; TRBD2 is a possible D gene (5 bases). With 6 bases removed from V and 4 bases from J, the gap between germline ends came to 13 bases. The CDR3 runs 14 residues. Germline lookup yields CDR1 MDHEN and CDR2 SYDVKM.